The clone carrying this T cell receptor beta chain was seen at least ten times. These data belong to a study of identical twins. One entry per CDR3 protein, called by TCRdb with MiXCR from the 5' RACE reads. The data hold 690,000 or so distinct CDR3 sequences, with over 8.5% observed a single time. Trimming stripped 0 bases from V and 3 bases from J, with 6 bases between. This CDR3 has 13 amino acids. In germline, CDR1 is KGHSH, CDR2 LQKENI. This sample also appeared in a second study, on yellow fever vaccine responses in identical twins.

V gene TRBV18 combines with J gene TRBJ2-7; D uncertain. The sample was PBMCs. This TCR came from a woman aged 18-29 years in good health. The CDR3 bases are TGTGCCAGCTCACCACCGATGGTCTACGAGCAGTACTTC. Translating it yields CASSPPMVYEQYF.